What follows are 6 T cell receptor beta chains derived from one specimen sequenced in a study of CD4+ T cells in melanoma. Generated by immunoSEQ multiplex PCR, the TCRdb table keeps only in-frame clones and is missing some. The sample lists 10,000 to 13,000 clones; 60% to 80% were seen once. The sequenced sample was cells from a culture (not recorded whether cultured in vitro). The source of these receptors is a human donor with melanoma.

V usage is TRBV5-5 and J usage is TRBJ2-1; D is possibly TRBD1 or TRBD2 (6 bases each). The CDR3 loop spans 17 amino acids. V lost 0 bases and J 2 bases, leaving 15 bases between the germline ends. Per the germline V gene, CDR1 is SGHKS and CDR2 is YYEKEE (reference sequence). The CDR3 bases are TGTGCCAGCAGCTTGGTTTGGGGGGCAGGGACCTACAATGAGCAGTTCTTC. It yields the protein CASSLVWGAGTYNEQFF.

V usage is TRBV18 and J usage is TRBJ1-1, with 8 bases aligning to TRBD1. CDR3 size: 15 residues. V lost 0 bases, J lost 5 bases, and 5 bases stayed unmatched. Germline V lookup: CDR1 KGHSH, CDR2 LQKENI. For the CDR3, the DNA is TGTGCCAGCTCACCACCCAGGGGGCAGAATACTGAAGCTTTCTTT. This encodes CASSPPRGQNTEAFF.

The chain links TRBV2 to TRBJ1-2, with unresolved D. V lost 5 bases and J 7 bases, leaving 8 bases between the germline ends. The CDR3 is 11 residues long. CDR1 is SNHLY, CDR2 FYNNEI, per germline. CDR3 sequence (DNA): TGTGCCAGCAGTTCCGAGAGTGGCTACACCTTC. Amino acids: CASSSESGYTF.

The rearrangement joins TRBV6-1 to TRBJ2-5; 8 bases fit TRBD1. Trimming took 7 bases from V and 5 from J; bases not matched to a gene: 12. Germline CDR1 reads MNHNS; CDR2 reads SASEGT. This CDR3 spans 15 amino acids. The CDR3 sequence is CASNRRQGWVETQYF. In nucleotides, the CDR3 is TGTGCCAGCAATCGGAGACAGGGGTGGGTGGAGACCCAGTACTTC.

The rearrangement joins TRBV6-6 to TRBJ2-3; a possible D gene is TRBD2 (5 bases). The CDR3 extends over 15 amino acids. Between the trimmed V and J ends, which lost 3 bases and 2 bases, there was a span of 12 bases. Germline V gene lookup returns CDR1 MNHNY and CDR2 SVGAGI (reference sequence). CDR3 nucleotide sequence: TGTGCCAGCAGTTATTCCGCGCGGGTCACAGATACGCAGTATTTT. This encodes CASSYSARVTDTQYF.

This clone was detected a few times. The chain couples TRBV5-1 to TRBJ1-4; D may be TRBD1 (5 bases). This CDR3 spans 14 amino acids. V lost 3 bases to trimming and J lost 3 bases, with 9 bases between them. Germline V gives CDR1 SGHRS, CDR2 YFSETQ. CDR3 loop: CASSWGDPNEKLFF. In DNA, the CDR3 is TGCGCCAGCAGCTGGGGGGACCCTAATGAAAAACTGTTTTTT.